This T cell receptor beta chain was sequenced in a study of human T cells and chemical hapten exposure. Per the original methods: The number of TCRs in each sample had a median of approximately 93,000 and spanned 23,224 to 690,600. TCRdb passed the RACE reads through MiXCR, listing each CDR3 protein once. The V and J calls, along with clone size, are taken from TCRdb and not from the paper's own processing. The repertoire holds about 350,000 distinct CDR3 sequences, with nearly 6.5% as singletons. This clonotype was seen ten or more times. No antigen is known for it. CDR1 and CDR2 (germline): SGHKS, YYEKEE (reference sequence). The trim removed 0 bases at V and 7 bases at J, leaving 4 bases unmatched. The length of the CDR3 is 13 residues. Study conclusions and caveats: With regard to DPC sensitization, TCRs above 1 in 1000 frequency did not change.

Indicated time point: patch test 2, 6 weeks after DPC sensitization. Noted treatment: therapeutic diphenylcyclopropenone sensitization with weekly scalp DPC. At patch-test visits, sampling came before the patch test. Total RNA extraction was carried out from unfractionated whole blood. The sample here was whole blood, taken in connection with sensitization to the hapten diphenylcyclopropenone (DPC). The receptor was isolated from a woman between 18 and 30 years old with alopecia areata. Some clones in this sample may be carry-over from other donors' samples. The chain employs TRBV5-5 and TRBJ2-7, with 7 bases lining up with TRBD2. CDR3 coding DNA: TGTGCCAGCAGCTTGGCTGGGGAGGGAGAGCAGTACTTC. Protein product: CASSLAGEGEQYF.